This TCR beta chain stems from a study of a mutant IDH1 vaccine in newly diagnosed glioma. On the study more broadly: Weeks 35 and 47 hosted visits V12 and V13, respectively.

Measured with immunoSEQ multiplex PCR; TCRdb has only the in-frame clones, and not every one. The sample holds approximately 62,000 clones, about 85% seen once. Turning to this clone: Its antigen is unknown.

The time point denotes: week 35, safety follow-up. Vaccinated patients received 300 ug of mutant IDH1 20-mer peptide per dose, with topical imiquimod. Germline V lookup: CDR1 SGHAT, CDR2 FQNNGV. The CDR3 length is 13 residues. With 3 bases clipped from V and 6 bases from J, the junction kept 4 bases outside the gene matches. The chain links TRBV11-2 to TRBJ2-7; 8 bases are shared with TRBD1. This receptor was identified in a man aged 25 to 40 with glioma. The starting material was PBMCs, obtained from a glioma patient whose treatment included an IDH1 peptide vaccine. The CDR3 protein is CASSLGRGREQYF. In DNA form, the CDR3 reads TGTGCCAGCAGCTTGGGCAGGGGGCGCGAGCAGTACTTC.